This TCR beta chain was sequenced in a study of shared clonotypes between healthy human individuals. Study-wide background: A donor's plate count was three for CD4 naive and three for CD4 memory; CD8 naive had two and CD8 memory one.

Sequencing was performed with immunoSEQ multiplex PCR; in TCRdb, only in-frame clones are kept and a portion is missing. Of approximately 2,200,000 clones listed, approximately 94% are singletons. This clone was detected only once. Its target is unknown. The V end lost 2 bases, the J end lost 7 bases, and 11 bases lay between the germline ends. The CDR3 runs to 13 residues. Per the germline V gene, CDR1 is MNHEY and CDR2 is SMNVEV (reference sequence). CD45RO-negative cells were positively selected for CCR7, leaving out terminally differentiated effector memory CD45RA+ cells. Study results and caveats: How much donors shared clonotypes was expected to be affected by sequencing depth.

This clonotype was obtained from a man between 18 and 35 years old in good health. Some clones in this sample may be carry-over from other donors' samples. The source material was naive CD8+ T cells from PBMCs. The chain joins TRBV27 to TRBJ1-2; perhaps TRBD1 as D (5 bases). The DNA of the CDR3 is TGTGCCAGCAGTTTAGCGGGACCGGCTGGCTACACCTTC. Its translation: CASSLAGPAGYTF.